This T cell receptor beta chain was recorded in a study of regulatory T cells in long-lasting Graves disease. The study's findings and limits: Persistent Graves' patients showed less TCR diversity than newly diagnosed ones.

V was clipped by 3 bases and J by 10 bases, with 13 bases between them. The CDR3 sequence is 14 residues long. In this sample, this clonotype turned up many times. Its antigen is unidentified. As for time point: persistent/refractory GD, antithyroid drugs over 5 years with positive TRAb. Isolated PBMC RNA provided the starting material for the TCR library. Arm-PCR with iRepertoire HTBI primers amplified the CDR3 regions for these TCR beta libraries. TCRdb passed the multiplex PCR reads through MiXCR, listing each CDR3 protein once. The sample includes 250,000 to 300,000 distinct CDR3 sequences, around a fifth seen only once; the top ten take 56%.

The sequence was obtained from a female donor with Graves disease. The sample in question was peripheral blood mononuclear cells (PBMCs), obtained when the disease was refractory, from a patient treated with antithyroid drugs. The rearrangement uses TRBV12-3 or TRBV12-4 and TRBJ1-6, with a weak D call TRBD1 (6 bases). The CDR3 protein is CASSFGVRGSPLHF. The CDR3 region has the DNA TGTGCCAGCAGTTTCGGTGTCAGGGGATCACCCCTCCACTTT.